This T cell receptor beta chain was retrieved from a study of T cells after yellow fever vaccination. The overall study: Any fraction with a low cell number was prepared using SMART-Seq v4 Ultra Low Input. Study outcomes and limitations: At 95% to 98% for CD4 and roughly 87% for CD8, most primary-vaccination clones showed up again after the booster.

This clonotype was found a few times. Its cognate antigen is unknown. This CDR3 is 17 amino acids long. Germline CDR1 is DFQATT and CDR2 is SNEGSKA (reference sequence). The V segment lost 1 base and the J segment 0 bases; nucleotides outside the gene matches: 4. TCRdb independently ran MiXCR on the 5' RACE reads; one entry per CDR3 protein. Of under 200,000 distinct CDR3 sequences in the sample, about 7% were seen once. This TCR derives from a man between 18 and 35 years old who received the YFV17D yellow fever vaccine. The chain recombines TRBV20-1 with TRBJ2-3, with 13 nucleotides matching TRBD2. Sequenced material: CD4+ T cells sorted from PBMCs, taken 5 to 6 days after the first yellow fever vaccination. The CDR3 sequence is CSARGWTSGGSTDTQYF. As DNA, the CDR3 is TGCAGTGCTAGAGGGTGGACTAGCGGGGGAAGCACAGATACGCAGTATTTT.